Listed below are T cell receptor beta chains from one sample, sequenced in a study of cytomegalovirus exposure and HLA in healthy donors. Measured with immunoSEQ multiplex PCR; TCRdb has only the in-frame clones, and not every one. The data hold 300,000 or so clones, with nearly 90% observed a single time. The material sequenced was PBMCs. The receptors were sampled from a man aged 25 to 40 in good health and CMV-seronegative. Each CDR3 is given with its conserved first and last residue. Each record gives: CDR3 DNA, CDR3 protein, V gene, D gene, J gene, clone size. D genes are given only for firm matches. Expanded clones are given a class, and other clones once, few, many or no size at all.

DNA: TGTGCCAGTAGTGGGACTAGCGGGGCGAACACCGGGGAGCTGTTTTTT
CDR3: CASSGTSGANTGELFF
V: TRBV19
D: TRBD2
J: TRBJ2-2
size: NA

DNA: TGTGCCAGCAGCCCCGGGGGTGTGTCTAGCGGGCTGGAGACCCAGTACTTC
CDR3: CASSPGGVSSGLETQYF
V: TRBV9
D: TRBD2
J: TRBJ2-5
size: NA

DNA: TGTGCCAGTAGTATCACCATAATACCGGGACAGGGACACACTAGCACAGATACGCAGTATTTT
CDR3: CASSITIIPGQGHTSTDTQYF
V: TRBV19
D: TRBD1
J: TRBJ2-3
size: NA

DNA: TGCGCCAGCAGCTTGGGCCGAGCAACTGGAAACACCATATATTTT
CDR3: CASSLGRATGNTIYF
V: TRBV5-1
D: NA
J: TRBJ1-3
size: NA

DNA: TGTGCCAGCAGTGTACTATCCGGGACAGGGGTGCTCGAGCAGTACTTC
CDR3: CASSVLSGTGVLEQYF
V: TRBV2
D: TRBD1
J: TRBJ2-7
size: NA

DNA: TGCGCCAGCAGCTTTTCAAGGGGGGAAAAACTGTTTTTT
CDR3: CASSFSRGEKLFF
V: TRBV5-1
D: NA
J: TRBJ1-4
size: NA

DNA: TGTGCCAGCAGTGAGCTCGAGACAGGGCTTAATGAAAAACTGTTTTTT
CDR3: CASSELETGLNEKLFF
V: TRBV6-1
D: TRBD1
J: TRBJ1-4
size: NA

DNA: TGTGCCACCAGCAGAGACAGTGGACAGGGTCGAAACATTCAGTACTTC
CDR3: CATSRDSGQGRNIQYF
V: TRBV15
D: TRBD1
J: TRBJ2-4
size: once

DNA: TGTGCCAGCAGTGAAGCGTTAGGGGCTGGGCCCAAAAACATTCAGTACTTC
CDR3: CASSEALGAGPKNIQYF
V: TRBV6-1
D: NA
J: TRBJ2-4
size: NA

DNA: TGTGCCACCAGCCGGGACGGGGGGAACACTGAAGCTTTCTTT
CDR3: CATSRDGGNTEAFF
V: TRBV15
D: NA
J: TRBJ1-1
size: NA